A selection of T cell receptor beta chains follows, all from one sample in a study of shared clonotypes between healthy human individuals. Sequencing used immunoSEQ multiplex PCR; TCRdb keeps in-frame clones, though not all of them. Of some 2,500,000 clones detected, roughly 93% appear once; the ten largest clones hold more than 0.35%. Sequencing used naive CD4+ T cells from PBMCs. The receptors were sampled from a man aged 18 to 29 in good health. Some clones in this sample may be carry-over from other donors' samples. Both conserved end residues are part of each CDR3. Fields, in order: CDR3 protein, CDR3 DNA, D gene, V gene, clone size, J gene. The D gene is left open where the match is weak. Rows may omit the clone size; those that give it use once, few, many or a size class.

cdr3_aa: CASSLENREFSAFF
cdr3_nt: TGCGCCAGCAGCTTGGAAAACAGGGAGTTCTCAGCTTTCTTT
d_call: .
v_call: TRBV5-1
clone_size: .
j_call: TRBJ1-1

cdr3_aa: CASSLDRGFYNEQFF
cdr3_nt: TGTGCCAGCAGCCTGGACAGGGGGTTTTACAATGAGCAGTTCTTC
d_call: TRBD1
v_call: TRBV7-2
clone_size: .
j_call: TRBJ2-1

cdr3_aa: CASSSRIVRGITYEQYF
cdr3_nt: TGTGCCAGCAGCTCTAGAATCGTGCGGGGGATCACCTACGAGCAGTACTTC
d_call: TRBD2
v_call: TRBV11-3
clone_size: .
j_call: TRBJ2-7

cdr3_aa: CASRANNSPLHF
cdr3_nt: TGCGCCAGCAGGGCCAACAATTCACCCCTCCACTTT
d_call: .
v_call: TRBV5-1
clone_size: .
j_call: TRBJ1-6

cdr3_aa: CASSPSNEQFF
cdr3_nt: TGTGCCAGCTCCCCGAGCAATGAGCAGTTCTTC
d_call: .
v_call: TRBV2
clone_size: .
j_call: TRBJ2-1

cdr3_aa: CASSAYYEQYF
cdr3_nt: TGTGCCAGCAGTGCTTACTACGAGCAGTACTTC
d_call: .
v_call: TRBV2
clone_size: .
j_call: TRBJ2-7

cdr3_aa: CAISDLWGPAGELFF
cdr3_nt: TGTGCCATCAGTGACCTCTGGGGGCCTGCCGGGGAGCTGTTTTTT
d_call: .
v_call: TRBV10-3
clone_size: .
j_call: TRBJ2-2

cdr3_aa: CASSLGGYSNQPQHF
cdr3_nt: TGTGCCAGCAGCCTGGGGGGTTACAGCAATCAGCCCCAGCATTTT
d_call: .
v_call: TRBV28
clone_size: .
j_call: TRBJ1-5

cdr3_aa: CASKAGANVLTF
cdr3_nt: TGTGCCAGCAAGGCTGGGGCCAACGTCCTGACTTTC
d_call: .
v_call: TRBV28
clone_size: .
j_call: TRBJ2-6

cdr3_aa: CASSERGEQFF
cdr3_nt: TGTGCCAGCAGTGAAAGGGGTGAGCAGTTCTTC
d_call: .
v_call: TRBV2
clone_size: .
j_call: TRBJ2-1

cdr3_aa: CASSLAGRGRNEQYF
cdr3_nt: TGTGCCAGCAGCTTAGCGGGCAGGGGAAGGAACGAGCAGTACTTC
d_call: .
v_call: TRBV7-9
clone_size: .
j_call: TRBJ2-7

cdr3_aa: CASSSHSPGEKLFF
cdr3_nt: TGTGCCAGCAGTTCGCACAGCCCAGGTGAAAAACTGTTTTTT
d_call: .
v_call: TRBV27
clone_size: .
j_call: TRBJ1-4

cdr3_aa: CASSRDGSDYEQYF
cdr3_nt: TGTGCCAGCAGCCGTGATGGCAGTGACTACGAGCAGTACTTC
d_call: .
v_call: TRBV11-2
clone_size: once
j_call: TRBJ2-7

cdr3_aa: CASSSRETQYF
cdr3_nt: TGTGCCAGCAGCTCCCGCGAGACCCAGTACTTC
d_call: .
v_call: TRBV5-4
clone_size: .
j_call: TRBJ2-5

cdr3_aa: CASSFLAGGPEETQYF
cdr3_nt: TGTGCCAGCAGCTTCCTAGCGGGAGGGCCCGAAGAGACCCAGTACTTC
d_call: TRBD2
v_call: TRBV7-2
clone_size: once
j_call: TRBJ2-5

cdr3_aa: CASSLVGANEKLFF
cdr3_nt: TGTGCCAGCAGTCTAGTTGGGGCTAATGAAAAACTGTTTTTT
d_call: .
v_call: TRBV28
clone_size: once
j_call: TRBJ1-4

cdr3_aa: CASSQAGQGETQYF
cdr3_nt: TGCGCCAGCAGCCAAGCGGGACAGGGAGAGACCCAGTACTTC
d_call: TRBD1
v_call: TRBV4-1
clone_size: .
j_call: TRBJ2-5

cdr3_aa: CASKLQLNEKLFF
cdr3_nt: TGTGCCAGCAAACTCCAGTTAAATGAAAAACTGTTTTTT
d_call: .
v_call: TRBV6-1
clone_size: once
j_call: TRBJ1-4

cdr3_aa: CASSRGQGAWGELFF
cdr3_nt: TGTGCCAGCAGTCGCGGACAGGGGGCGTGGGGGGAGCTGTTTTTT
d_call: TRBD1
v_call: TRBV27
clone_size: .
j_call: TRBJ2-2

cdr3_aa: CASSRGAGGTYEQYF
cdr3_nt: TGTGCCAGCAGTCGAGGGGCGGGAGGTACCTACGAGCAGTACTTC
d_call: TRBD2
v_call: TRBV6-1
clone_size: .
j_call: TRBJ2-7

cdr3_aa: CASKDSRTGGGETQYF
cdr3_nt: TGTGCTAGTAAGGATAGTAGAACGGGAGGTGGGGAGACCCAGTACTTC
d_call: TRBD2
v_call: TRBV12-5
clone_size: .
j_call: TRBJ2-5

cdr3_aa: CASSATGQAMNTEAFF
cdr3_nt: TGTGCCAGCAGCGCGACGGGACAGGCGATGAACACTGAAGCTTTCTTT
d_call: TRBD1
v_call: TRBV9
clone_size: .
j_call: TRBJ1-1

cdr3_aa: CASSYRTAGLYNEQFF
cdr3_nt: TGTGCCAGCAGTTACCGTACAGCGGGGCTATACAATGAGCAGTTCTTC
d_call: TRBD2
v_call: TRBV6-5
clone_size: .
j_call: TRBJ2-1

cdr3_aa: CASSAQASGRSSSYNEQFF
cdr3_nt: TGTGCCAGCAGTGCCCAGGCTAGCGGGAGGTCGAGCTCCTACAATGAGCAGTTCTTC
d_call: TRBD2
v_call: TRBV28
clone_size: .
j_call: TRBJ2-1

cdr3_aa: CASSVGGTSEPYEQYF
cdr3_nt: TGTGCCAGCAGCGTAGGAGGTACATCGGAACCCTACGAGCAGTACTTC
d_call: .
v_call: TRBV9
clone_size: .
j_call: TRBJ2-7

cdr3_aa: CASSPPTGLSSYEQYF
cdr3_nt: TGTGCCAGCTCACCACCTACGGGCCTGTCCTCCTACGAGCAGTACTTC
d_call: .
v_call: TRBV18
clone_size: .
j_call: TRBJ2-7

cdr3_aa: CASSVGSEEKLFF
cdr3_nt: TGTGCCAGCAGCGTAGGGTCTGAGGAAAAACTGTTTTTT
d_call: .
v_call: TRBV9
clone_size: once
j_call: TRBJ1-4

cdr3_aa: CASRTGASNEKLFF
cdr3_nt: TGTGCCAGCAGAACCGGGGCCTCTAATGAAAAACTGTTTTTT
d_call: .
v_call: TRBV7-9
clone_size: .
j_call: TRBJ1-4

cdr3_aa: CASSAEPLGGAYEQYF
cdr3_nt: TGTGCCAGCAGCGCCGAACCCTTAGGAGGGGCGTACGAGCAGTACTTC
d_call: .
v_call: TRBV9
clone_size: .
j_call: TRBJ2-7

cdr3_aa: CASSHSIAYEQYF
cdr3_nt: TGTGCCAGCAGCCATTCGATCGCGTACGAGCAGTACTTC
d_call: .
v_call: TRBV14
clone_size: once
j_call: TRBJ2-7

cdr3_aa: CASSLLAGGPGNGELFF
cdr3_nt: TGTGCCAGCAGTTTGCTAGCGGGAGGGCCTGGGAACGGGGAGCTGTTTTTT
d_call: TRBD2
v_call: TRBV27
clone_size: .
j_call: TRBJ2-2

cdr3_aa: CASTRTGKGAEAFF
cdr3_nt: TGTGCCAGCACCCGGACAGGGAAAGGAGCTGAAGCTTTCTTT
d_call: TRBD1
v_call: TRBV28
clone_size: .
j_call: TRBJ1-1

cdr3_aa: CASSLASPSYEQYF
cdr3_nt: TGTGCCAGCTCACTTGCCTCACCCTCCTACGAGCAGTACTTC
d_call: .
v_call: TRBV18
clone_size: .
j_call: TRBJ2-7

cdr3_aa: CASSLLPRGASETQYF
cdr3_nt: TGCGCCAGCAGCTTGCTCCCTCGTGGGGCGAGCGAGACCCAGTACTTC
d_call: .
v_call: TRBV5-1
clone_size: .
j_call: TRBJ2-5

cdr3_aa: CASSVSGIDGYTF
cdr3_nt: TGTGCCAGCAGCGTCTCCGGCATCGATGGCTACACCTTC
d_call: .
v_call: TRBV9
clone_size: .
j_call: TRBJ1-2

cdr3_aa: CASTRAAYEQYF
cdr3_nt: TGTGCCAGCACAAGAGCGGCCTACGAGCAGTACTTC
d_call: .
v_call: TRBV28
clone_size: .
j_call: TRBJ2-7

cdr3_aa: CASSLLETQYF
cdr3_nt: TGTGCCAGCAGCTTACTCGAGACCCAGTACTTC
d_call: .
v_call: TRBV7-3
clone_size: .
j_call: TRBJ2-5

cdr3_aa: CASSFGGFEYEQYF
cdr3_nt: TGTGCCAGCAGTTTCGGCGGGTTCGAGTACGAGCAGTACTTC
d_call: .
v_call: TRBV28
clone_size: .
j_call: TRBJ2-7

cdr3_aa: CASSGFRGSYEQYF
cdr3_nt: TGTGCCAGCAGCGGTTTTAGGGGGTCCTACGAGCAGTACTTC
d_call: .
v_call: TRBV11-2
clone_size: .
j_call: TRBJ2-7

cdr3_aa: CASSPDRGEKLFF
cdr3_nt: TGTGCCAGCTCACCGGACAGGGGTGAAAAACTGTTTTTT
d_call: TRBD1
v_call: TRBV18
clone_size: .
j_call: TRBJ1-4

cdr3_aa: CASSLEIDPRGYNEQFF
cdr3_nt: TGCGCCAGCAGCTTGGAAATTGACCCGCGGGGATACAATGAGCAGTTCTTC
d_call: .
v_call: TRBV5-1
clone_size: .
j_call: TRBJ2-1

cdr3_aa: CASTTERGKQYF
cdr3_nt: TGTGCCAGTACGACAGAACGGGGGAAGCAGTACTTC
d_call: .
v_call: TRBV19
clone_size: .
j_call: TRBJ2-7

cdr3_aa: CASGGLGLAGPFSYNEQFF
cdr3_nt: TGTGCCAGCGGGGGTCTGGGACTAGCGGGACCGTTCTCCTACAATGAGCAGTTCTTC
d_call: TRBD2
v_call: TRBV9
clone_size: .
j_call: TRBJ2-1

cdr3_aa: CASTVAGVGTQQTQYF
cdr3_nt: TGCGCCAGCACCGTGGCGGGGGTGGGCACCCAACAGACCCAGTACTTC
d_call: TRBD2
v_call: TRBV5-1
clone_size: .
j_call: TRBJ2-5

cdr3_aa: CATSRDLSASGSETQYF
cdr3_nt: TGTGCCACCAGCAGAGATCTTTCTGCTAGCGGGAGTGAGACCCAGTACTTC
d_call: TRBD2
v_call: TRBV15
clone_size: .
j_call: TRBJ2-5

cdr3_aa: CSVEGLVNTGELFF
cdr3_nt: TGCAGCGTTGAAGGACTCGTTAACACCGGGGAGCTGTTTTTT
d_call: .
v_call: TRBV29-1
clone_size: .
j_call: TRBJ2-2

cdr3_aa: CASSLGRSQETQYF
cdr3_nt: TGTGCCAGCAGCTTAGGACGAAGCCAAGAGACCCAGTACTTC
d_call: .
v_call: TRBV7-9
clone_size: .
j_call: TRBJ2-5

cdr3_aa: CASRKGGTRASTNEKLFF
cdr3_nt: TGTGCCAGTAGGAAGGGCGGGACAAGGGCCTCAACTAATGAAAAACTGTTTTTT
d_call: .
v_call: TRBV19
clone_size: .
j_call: TRBJ1-4

cdr3_aa: CASSPPAGTNYGYTF
cdr3_nt: TGTGCCAGCAGCCCTCCGGCCGGGACTAACTATGGCTACACCTTC
d_call: .
v_call: TRBV6-5
clone_size: .
j_call: TRBJ1-2

cdr3_aa: CASSLPGSSYNEQFF
cdr3_nt: TGTGCCAGCAGTTTACCTGGGAGCTCCTACAATGAGCAGTTCTTC
d_call: .
v_call: TRBV28
clone_size: .
j_call: TRBJ2-1

cdr3_aa: CSVAPFSGNTIYF
cdr3_nt: TGCAGCGTTGCTCCCTTCTCTGGAAACACCATATATTTT
d_call: .
v_call: TRBV29-1
clone_size: once
j_call: TRBJ1-3

cdr3_aa: CASTLRGGAYEQYF
cdr3_nt: TGTGCCAGCACCCTCCGGGGGGGGGCCTACGAGCAGTACTTC
d_call: TRBD2
v_call: TRBV28
clone_size: .
j_call: TRBJ2-7

cdr3_aa: CASSHRGSGVTEAFF
cdr3_nt: TGTGCCAGCAGCCACAGGGGATCGGGTGTAACTGAAGCTTTCTTT
d_call: TRBD1
v_call: TRBV27
clone_size: .
j_call: TRBJ1-1

cdr3_aa: CASSIEGRGTPDTQYF
cdr3_nt: TGTGCCAGTAGTATAGAGGGCAGGGGTACTCCAGATACGCAGTATTTT
d_call: .
v_call: TRBV19
clone_size: .
j_call: TRBJ2-3